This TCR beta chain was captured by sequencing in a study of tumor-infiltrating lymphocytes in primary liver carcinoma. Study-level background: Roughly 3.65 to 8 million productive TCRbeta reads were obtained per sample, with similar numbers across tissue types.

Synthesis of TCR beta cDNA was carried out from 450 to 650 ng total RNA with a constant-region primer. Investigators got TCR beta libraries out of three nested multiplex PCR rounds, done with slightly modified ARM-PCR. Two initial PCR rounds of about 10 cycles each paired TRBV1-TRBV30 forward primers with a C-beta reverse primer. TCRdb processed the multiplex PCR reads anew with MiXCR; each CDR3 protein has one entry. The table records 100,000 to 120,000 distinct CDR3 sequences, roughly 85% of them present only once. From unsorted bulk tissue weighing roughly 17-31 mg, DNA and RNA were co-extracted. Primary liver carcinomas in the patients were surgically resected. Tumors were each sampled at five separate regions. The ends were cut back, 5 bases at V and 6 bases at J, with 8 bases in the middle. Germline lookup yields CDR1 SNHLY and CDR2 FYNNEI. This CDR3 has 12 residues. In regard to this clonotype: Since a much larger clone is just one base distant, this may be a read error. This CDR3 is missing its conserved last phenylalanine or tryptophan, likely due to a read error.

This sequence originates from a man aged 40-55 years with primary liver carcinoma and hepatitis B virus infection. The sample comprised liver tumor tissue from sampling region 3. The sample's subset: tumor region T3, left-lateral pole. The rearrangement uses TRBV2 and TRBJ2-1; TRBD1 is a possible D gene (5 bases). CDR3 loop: CASSTDSNEQFL. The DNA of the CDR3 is TGTGCCAGCAGTACCGACAGCAATGAGCAGTTCCTC.